These T cell receptor beta chains were read from a single sample in a study of blood T cells in healthy people across ages. TCRdb independently ran MiXCR on the 5' RACE reads; one entry per CDR3 protein. Of around 2 million distinct CDR3 sequences in the sample, roughly two fifths are singletons; the top ten hold roughly 23%. Material for sequencing was blood. The receptors derive from a human donor in good health. CDR3s include the opening cysteine and the closing phenylalanine or tryptophan. The order of the fields is clone size, J gene, V gene, D gene, CDR3 protein, CDR3 DNA. The D gene is left open where the match is weak. Only some rows state a clone size, as once, few, many or a class for expanded clones.

NA	TRBJ1-2	TRBV7-2	TRBD1	CASIADRGRGYTF	TGTGCCAGCATCGCGGACAGGGGGAGGGGCTACACCTTC
once	TRBJ1-2	TRBV12-3/TRBV12-4	NA	CASSLTVTVGYTF	TGTGCCAGCAGTTTAACTGTCACAGTTGGCTACACCTTC
few	TRBJ2-3	TRBV4-3	TRBD2	CASSPKSTSGGLLTDTQYF	TGCGCCAGCAGCCCCAAGTCCACATCGGGGGGGCTCTTGACAGATACGCAGTATTTT
NA	TRBJ1-1	TRBV6-2/TRBV6-3	NA	CASSYARVNTEAFF	TGTGCCAGCAGTTACGCCCGGGTAAACACTGAAGCTTTCTTT
NA	TRBJ1-1	TRBV2	NA	CASRDLNTEAFF	TGTGCCAGCCGGGACCTGAACACTGAAGCTTTCTTT
NA	TRBJ2-1	TRBV5-6	NA	CASSFQAHEQFF	TGTGCCAGCAGCTTTCAGGCGCATGAGCAGTTCTTC
NA	TRBJ1-2	TRBV6-1	TRBD1	CASSEAQATGGYGYTF	TGTGCCAGCAGTGAAGCGCAGGCGACAGGGGGCTATGGCTACACCTTC
NA	TRBJ2-3	TRBV29-1	NA	CSVGWETDTQYF	TGCAGCGTTGGCTGGGAGACAGATACGCAGTATTTT
few	TRBJ2-3	TRBV11-2	TRBD2	CASSLQGGYDTQYF	TGTGCCAGCAGCTTACAGGGAGGGTACGATACGCAGTATTTT
few	TRBJ2-5	TRBV7-2	NA	CASSPVPQETQYF	TGTGCCAGCAGCCCGGTCCCACAAGAGACCCAGTACTTC
NA	TRBJ2-7	TRBV6-2/TRBV6-3	TRBD2	CASVGTASGGLEQYF	TGTGCCAGCGTGGGAACGGCGTCGGGAGGGCTCGAGCAGTACTTC